The source of this TCR beta chain is a study of monozygotic twins with inflammatory bowel disease. General study findings and limits: Healthy twins showed more clonotype sharing with others than IBD patients, especially patients with disease activity.

With eight separate reactions per sample, the authors made cDNA. The study subjected TCRalpha and TCRbeta cDNA to two nested PCRs of approximately 16 and 10 cycles. TCRdb reprocessed the 5' RACE reads and reports one entry per CDR3 protein, with no DNA. The repertoire shows roughly 200,000 distinct CDR3 sequences; the top ten hold 1.5% to 2%. Concerning this clonotype itself: What it recognizes is unknown.

This CDR3 has 16 residues. The germline V gene has CDR1 MGHRA and CDR2 YSYEKL. The receptor was isolated from a human donor with ulcerative colitis or Crohn's disease, or a healthy co-twin of an affected twin (not recorded which). Material for sequencing was blood. This chain uses TRBV4-1 with TRBJ2-5; the D call of TRBD1 rests on TCRdb alone, since no DNA is present to check it. CDR3 sequence reads: CASSQEPWGASETQYF.